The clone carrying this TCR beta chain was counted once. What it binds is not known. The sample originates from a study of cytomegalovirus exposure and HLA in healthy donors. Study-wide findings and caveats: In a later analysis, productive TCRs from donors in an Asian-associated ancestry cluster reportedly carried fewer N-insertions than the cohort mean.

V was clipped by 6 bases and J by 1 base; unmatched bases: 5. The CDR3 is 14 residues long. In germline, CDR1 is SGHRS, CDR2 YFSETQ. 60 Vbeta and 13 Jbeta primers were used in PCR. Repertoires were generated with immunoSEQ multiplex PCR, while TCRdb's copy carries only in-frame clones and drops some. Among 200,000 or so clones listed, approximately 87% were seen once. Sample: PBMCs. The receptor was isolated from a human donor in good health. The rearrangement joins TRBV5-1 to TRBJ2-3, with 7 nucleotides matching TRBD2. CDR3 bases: TGCGCCAGCAAGGAACGGGGGGGCACAGATACGCAGTATTTT. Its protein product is CASKERGGTDTQYF. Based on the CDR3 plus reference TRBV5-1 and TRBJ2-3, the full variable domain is KAGVTQTPRYLIKTRGQQVTLSCSPISGHRSVSWYQQTPGQGLQFLFEYFSETQRNKGNFPGRFSGRQFSNSRSEMNVSTLELGDSALYLCASKERGGTDTQYFGPGTRLTVL.